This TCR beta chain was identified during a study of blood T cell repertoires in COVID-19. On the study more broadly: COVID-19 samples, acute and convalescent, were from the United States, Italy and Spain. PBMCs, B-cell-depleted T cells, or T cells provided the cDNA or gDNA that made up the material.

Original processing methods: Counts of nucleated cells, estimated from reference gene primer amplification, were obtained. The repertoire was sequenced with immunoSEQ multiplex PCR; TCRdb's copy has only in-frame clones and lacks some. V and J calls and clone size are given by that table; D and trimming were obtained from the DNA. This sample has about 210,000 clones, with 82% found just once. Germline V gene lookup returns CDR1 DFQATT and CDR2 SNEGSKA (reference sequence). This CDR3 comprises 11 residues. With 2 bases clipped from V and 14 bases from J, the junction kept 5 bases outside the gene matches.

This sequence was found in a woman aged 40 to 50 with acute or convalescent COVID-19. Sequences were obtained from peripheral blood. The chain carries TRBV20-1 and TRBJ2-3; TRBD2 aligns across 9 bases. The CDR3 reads CSARIAGERYF. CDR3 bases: TGCAGTGCTAGAATAGCGGGAGAAAGGTATTTT.